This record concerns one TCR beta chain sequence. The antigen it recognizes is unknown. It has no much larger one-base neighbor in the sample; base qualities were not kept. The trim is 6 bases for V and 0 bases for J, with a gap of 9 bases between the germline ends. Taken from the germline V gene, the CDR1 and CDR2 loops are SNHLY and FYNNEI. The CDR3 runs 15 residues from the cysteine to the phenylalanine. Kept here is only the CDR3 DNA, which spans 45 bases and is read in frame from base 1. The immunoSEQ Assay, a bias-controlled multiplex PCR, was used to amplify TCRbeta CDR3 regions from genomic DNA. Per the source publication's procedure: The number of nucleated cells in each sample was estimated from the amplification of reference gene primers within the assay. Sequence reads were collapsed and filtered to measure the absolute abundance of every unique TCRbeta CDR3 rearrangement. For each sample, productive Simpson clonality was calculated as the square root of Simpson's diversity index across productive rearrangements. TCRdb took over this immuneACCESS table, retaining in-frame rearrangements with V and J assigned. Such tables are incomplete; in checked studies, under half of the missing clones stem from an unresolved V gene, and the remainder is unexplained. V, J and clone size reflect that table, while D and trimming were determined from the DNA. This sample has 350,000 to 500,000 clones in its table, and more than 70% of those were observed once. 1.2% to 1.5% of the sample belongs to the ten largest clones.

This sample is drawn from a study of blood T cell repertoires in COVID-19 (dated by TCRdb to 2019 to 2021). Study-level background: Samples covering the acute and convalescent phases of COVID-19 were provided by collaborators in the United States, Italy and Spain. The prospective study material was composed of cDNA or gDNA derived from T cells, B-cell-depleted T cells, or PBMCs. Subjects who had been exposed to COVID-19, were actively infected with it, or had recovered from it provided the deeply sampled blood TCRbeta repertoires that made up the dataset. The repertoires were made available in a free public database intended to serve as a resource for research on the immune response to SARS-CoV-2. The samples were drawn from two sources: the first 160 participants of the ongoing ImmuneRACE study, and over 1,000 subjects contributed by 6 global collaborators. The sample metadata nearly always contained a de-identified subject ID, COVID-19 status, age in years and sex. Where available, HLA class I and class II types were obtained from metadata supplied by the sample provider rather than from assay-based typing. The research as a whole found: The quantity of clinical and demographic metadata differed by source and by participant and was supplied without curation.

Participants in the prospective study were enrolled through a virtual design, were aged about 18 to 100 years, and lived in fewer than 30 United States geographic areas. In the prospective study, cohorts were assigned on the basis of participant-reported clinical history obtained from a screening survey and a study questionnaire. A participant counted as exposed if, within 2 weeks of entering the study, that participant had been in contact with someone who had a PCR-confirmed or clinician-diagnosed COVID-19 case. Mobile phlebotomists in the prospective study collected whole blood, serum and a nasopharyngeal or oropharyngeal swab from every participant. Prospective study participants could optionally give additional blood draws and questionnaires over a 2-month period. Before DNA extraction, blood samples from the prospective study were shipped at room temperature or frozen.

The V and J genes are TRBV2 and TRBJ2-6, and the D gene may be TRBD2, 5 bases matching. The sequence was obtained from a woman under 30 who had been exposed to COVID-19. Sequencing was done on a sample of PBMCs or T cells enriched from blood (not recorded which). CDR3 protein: CASSGLISGANVLTF. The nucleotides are TGTGCCAGCAGCGGACTTATCTCTGGGGCCAACGTCCTGACTTTC.